One and the same sample provided the 27 T cell receptor beta chains below, sequenced in a study of blood T cell repertoires in COVID-19. Method: immunoSEQ multiplex PCR; TCRdb's copy keeps in-frame clones and lacks some. Among about 32,000 clones listed, roughly nine tenths were seen once. Input material: peripheral blood. The receptors originated from a man in his 60s with acute or convalescent COVID-19.

The genes are TRBV2 and TRBJ2-7; no clear D. The germline V gene has CDR1 SNHLY and CDR2 FYNNEI. CDR3 length: 11 amino acids. Trimming took 5 bases from V and 6 from J, leaving 8 bases between them. CDR3 nucleotide sequence: TGTGCCAGCAGTCCCCTCCTCGAGCAGTACTTC. It specifies CASSPLLEQYF.

The chain joins TRBV27 to TRBJ1-4, with a weak D call TRBD1 (6 bases). This CDR3 has 14 amino acids. The V end was cut by 8 bases, the J end by 2 bases, with 12 bases between. Germline V gene data show CDR1 as MNHEY and CDR2 as SMNVEV (reference sequence). CDR3 sequence (DNA): TGTGCCAGCGGCCCTACAGGGACTAATGAAAAACTGTTTTTT. It yields the protein CASGPTGTNEKLFF.

V and J are TRBV7-2 and TRBJ1-2; D not certain. The CDR3 is made up of 14 amino acids. Germline loops: CDR1 SGHTA, CDR2 FQGNSA. V was shortened by 2 bases and J by 1 base, with 8 bases between the two germline ends. CDR3: CASSLSPSNYGYTF. The CDR3 DNA sequence: TGTGCCAGCAGCTTAAGTCCCAGTAACTATGGCTACACCTTC.

The chain couples TRBV18 to TRBJ1-5, with TRBD1 identical over 8 bases. With V trimmed by 6 bases and J by 7 bases, 5 bases remained unmatched. CDR3 length: 13 residues. Germline lookup yields CDR1 KGHSH and CDR2 LQKENI. The CDR3 sequence: CASSPDREQPQHF. As DNA, the CDR3 is TGTGCCAGCTCGCCGGACAGGGAACAGCCCCAGCATTTT.

J is TRBJ2-3 and V is TRBV6-5; possible D gene TRBD1, 6 bases. The CDR3 length is 12 residues. Germline V gene data show CDR1 as MNHEY and CDR2 as SVGAGI. Trimming removed 4 bases at V and 5 bases at J, with 7 bases between. The CDR3 here is CASSFRGDTQYF. For the CDR3, the DNA is TGTGCCAGCAGTTTCAGGGGAGATACGCAGTATTTT.

The rearrangement joins TRBV4-3 to TRBJ2-7; D is unclear. This CDR3 contains 14 residues. Germline CDR1 and CDR2: LGHNA and YSLEER. Trimming stripped 0 bases from V and 2 bases from J, with 8 bases between. The CDR3 region has the DNA TGCGCCAGCAGCCAAGATGTGGTAGCCTACGAGCAGTACTTC. Its translation is CASSQDVVAYEQYF.

V and J are TRBV9 and TRBJ1-4, with a tentative D call TRBD1 (6 bases). V shed 3 bases and J shed 6 bases, with 6 bases lying between them. Germline values: CDR1 SGDLS, CDR2 YYNGEE. This CDR3 has 12 amino acids. CDR3 DNA: TGTGCCAGCAGCGGACAGGATGAAAAACTGTTTTTT. It yields the protein CASSGQDEKLFF.

The sample holds a few counts of this clone. The genes are TRBV11-3 and TRBJ1-3; 7 nucleotides agree with TRBD1. V was clipped by 2 bases and J by 4 bases; unmatched bases: 8. The CDR3 is made up of 16 amino acids. Germline CDR1 is SGHNT and CDR2 is YENEEA. CDR3 sequence reads: CASSLSGGPTGNTIYF. The CDR3 nucleotides are TGTGCCAGCAGCTTATCAGGGGGTCCCACGGGAAACACCATATATTTT.

The chain couples TRBV7-9 to TRBJ2-3; 7 nucleotides line up with TRBD2. The CDR3 runs to 16 residues. V dropped 3 bases and J dropped 2; count of bases not matched to a gene: 8. Germline loops: CDR1 SEHNR, CDR2 FQNEAQ (reference sequence). The CDR3 sequence: CASSFPSGTYTDTQYF. The CDR3, as DNA: TGTGCCAGCAGCTTCCCTAGCGGAACTTACACAGATACGCAGTATTTT. Full variable domain (remainder filled in from reference TRBV7-9 and TRBJ2-3): DTGVSQNPRHKITKRGQNVTFRCDPISEHNRLYWYRQTLGQGPEFLTYFQNEAQLEKSRLLSDRFSAERPKGSFSTLEIQRTEQGDSAMYLCASSFPSGTYTDTQYFGPGTRLTVL.

The chain employs TRBV4-2 and TRBJ2-5, with 7 bases that match TRBD1. Germline CDR1 LGHNA, CDR2 YNFKEQ. The CDR3 is 14 residues long. V was clipped by 4 bases and J by 4 bases; unmatched bases: 6. The CDR3 reads CASSRGQGVETQYF. In nucleotides, the CDR3 is TGTGCCAGCAGCCGCGGGCAGGGGGTAGAGACCCAGTACTTC.

The CDR3 DNA is TGTGCCAGCAGCCAAGAGGACAGGGGAAGAAGCAATCAGCCCCAGCATTTT. Amino acid sequence: CASSQEDRGRSNQPQHF. This rearrangement joins TRBV4-2 to TRBJ1-5; 9 bases are a match to TRBD1. The CDR3 spans 17 residues. Looked up from germline, CDR1 is LGHNA and CDR2 is YNFKEQ. J gave up 1 base and V 0 bases, and 4 bases lay outside the gene matches.

The rearrangement uses TRBV6-2 or TRBV6-3 and TRBJ2-7; TRBD2 aligns across 12 bases. Germline lookup yields CDR1 MNHEY and CDR2 SVGEGT. The ends lost 2 bases at V and 3 bases at J; junction bases unmatched: 14. CDR3 length: 19 residues. In DNA form, the CDR3 reads TGTGCCAGCAGTTACGTTAGGACTAGCGGGAAAGAATTCGGCTACGAGCAGTACTTC. Translating it yields CASSYVRTSGKEFGYEQYF.

This clone was counted once. The V gene is TRBV2, the J gene TRBJ1-2; 8 bases agree with TRBD1. Germline V CDR1 and CDR2: SNHLY, FYNNEI. This CDR3 has 13 residues. J was trimmed by 5 bases and V by 6 bases; bases with no gene match: 5. The CDR3 is CASSEDRAYGYTF. For the CDR3, the DNA is TGTGCCAGCAGCGAGGACAGGGCGTATGGCTACACCTTC.

This clone was seen a single time. This chain links TRBV5-1 with TRBJ2-1, with 11 bases identical to TRBD2. V was pared by 6 bases and J by 4 bases, with 6 bases of the junction left unmatched. Germline V CDR1 and CDR2: SGHRS, YFSETQ. The CDR3 extends over 15 amino acids. The CDR3 sequence is CASKTSGSKYNEQFF. In DNA, the CDR3 is TGCGCCAGCAAAACTAGCGGGAGTAAGTACAATGAGCAGTTCTTC.

The chain recombines TRBV7-2 with TRBJ2-7; a possible D gene is TRBD1 (5 bases). V lost 4 bases to trimming and J lost 7 bases, with 20 bases between them. Germline V lookup: CDR1 SGHTA, CDR2 FQGNSA. The CDR3 spans 15 residues. CDR3 amino acids: CASSSDSLSIQEQYF. CDR3 nucleotides: TGTGCCAGCAGCTCTGACAGCCTTTCTATTCAAGAGCAGTACTTC. Complete variable domain (other parts from reference TRBV7-2 and TRBJ2-7): GAGVSQSPSNKVTEKGKDVELRCDPISGHTALYWYRQSLGQGLEFLIYFQGNSAPDKSGLPSDRFSAERTGGSVSTLTIQRTQQEDSAVYLCASSSDSLSIQEQYFGPGTRLTVT.

The chain carries TRBV5-6 and TRBJ2-3; 9 bases agree with TRBD2. Germline V CDR1 and CDR2: SGHDT, YYEEEE. The CDR3 length is 15 residues. The J segment lost 3 bases and the V segment lost 4 bases, leaving 6 bases of the junction unmatched. CDR3 in amino acids: CASSLREGQTDTQYF. CDR3 nucleotide sequence: TGTGCCAGCAGCCTGCGGGAGGGCCAAACAGATACGCAGTATTTT.

The chain is built from TRBV18 and TRBJ1-1; D perhaps matches TRBD1 (5 bases). The length of the CDR3 is 14 residues. Germline CDR1 is KGHSH and CDR2 is LQKENI. The V end lost 3 bases, the J end lost 2 bases, and 10 bases lay between the germline ends. The CDR3 protein is CASSPSGINTEAFF. The DNA for the CDR3 is TGTGCCAGCTCACCCTCAGGGATAAACACTGAAGCTTTCTTT.

A single count supports this clone. The CDR3 spells CASSQGGKAFF. The CDR3 DNA is TGTGCCAGCAGCCAAGGAGGGAAAGCTTTCTTT. This chain links TRBV4-2 with TRBJ1-1; unclear D gene. V dropped 1 base and J dropped 9 bases, with 6 bases sitting between them. The CDR3 length is 11 residues. The germline V gene encodes CDR1 LGHNA and CDR2 YNFKEQ.

This rearrangement joins TRBV28 to TRBJ1-1; 7 bases match TRBD1. V gave up 4 bases and J gave up 9 bases; unmatched junction bases: 5. The germline V gene encodes CDR1 MDHEN and CDR2 SYDVKM. There are 12 residues in the CDR3. Here the CDR3 DNA reads TGTGCCAGCAGTTCCGGGACAGTCAAAGCTTTCTTT. Translation: CASSSGTVKAFF.

The chain is built from TRBV19 and TRBJ1-5; D is possibly TRBD1 (5 bases). CDR1 is LNHDA, CDR2 SQIVND, per germline (reference sequence). The CDR3 is made up of 17 amino acids. Trimming pared 1 base from V and 2 bases from J, leaving 15 bases between. The CDR3 DNA is TGTGCCAGTAGTATAGTACGGGGGAACGCGGGCAATCAGCCCCAGCATTTT. Translating gives CASSIVRGNAGNQPQHF.

This chain connects TRBV5-5 to TRBJ1-4, with 7 bases matching TRBD1. CDR1 and CDR2 from the germline V gene are SGHKS and YYEKEE (reference sequence). This CDR3 has 17 amino acids. V dropped 0 bases and J dropped 1; count of bases not matched to a gene: 6. CDR3 sequence (DNA): TGTGCCAGCAGCTTGGAGAGGGGGCGAGGAACTAATGAAAAACTGTTTTTT. This encodes CASSLERGRGTNEKLFF.

The genes are TRBV11-2 and TRBJ1-2, with D hard to call. The CDR3 has 11 residues. In germline, CDR1 is SGHAT, CDR2 FQNNGV. The V end lost 0 bases, the J end lost 8 bases, and 4 bases lay between the germline ends. CDR3 loop: CASSLDRGYTF. The CDR3 nucleotides are TGTGCCAGCAGCTTAGATAGAGGCTACACCTTC.

This clone came up once. The V and J genes are TRBV6-5 and TRBJ1-4; 9 nucleotides agree with TRBD1. Germline loops: CDR1 MNHEY, CDR2 SVGAGI. The CDR3 sequence is 12 residues long. J was trimmed by 8 bases and V by 5 bases; bases with no gene match: 0. The CDR3 nucleotides are TGTGCCAGCAGTACAGGGGGCGAAAAACTGTTTTTT. Protein: CASSTGGEKLFF.

CDR3 region: CASSVSLSSPHEQYV. The DNA of the CDR3 is TGTGCCAGCAGTGTCTCATTATCTAGCCCACACGAGCAGTACGTC. The chain employs TRBV28 and TRBJ2-7; weak D call: TRBD2 (5 bases). Germline CDR1 is MDHEN and CDR2 is SYDVKM. The germline V and J ends were trimmed by 5 bases and 5 bases, with 19 bases remaining between them. The CDR3 loop spans 15 amino acids.

The CDR3 spells CASSRGGSGNTIYF. DNA for the CDR3: TGTGCCAGCAGCCGGGGAGGCTCTGGAAACACCATATATTTT. The chain uses TRBV7-7 and TRBJ1-3; no definite D call. With 5 bases removed from V and 0 bases from J, the gap between germline ends came to 8 bases. The germline CDR1 and CDR2 sequences are SSHAT and FNYEAQ (reference sequence). The CDR3 runs to 14 residues.

The chain combines TRBV11-3 with TRBJ2-1, with TRBD1 matching over 8 bases. The CDR3 contains 12 residues. J was trimmed by 7 bases and V by 5 bases; bases with no gene match: 1. Germline V lookup: CDR1 SGHNT, CDR2 YENEEA. The DNA for the CDR3 is TGTGCCAGCAGCAGGACAGGGAATGAGCAGTTCTTC. Its protein product is CASSRTGNEQFF.

A single count supports this clone. The chain is built from TRBV4-3 and TRBJ2-3; 9 bases match TRBD2. The CDR3 totals 15 residues. Losses at the gene ends were 6 bases for V and 4 bases for J; bases not matched to a gene: 8. Germline V gives CDR1 LGHNA, CDR2 YSLEER. Here the CDR3 reads CASREGLAGADTQYF. The CDR3 region has the DNA TGCGCCAGCAGAGAGGGACTAGCAGGGGCAGATACGCAGTATTTT.